The clone carrying this TCR beta chain was recorded at least ten times. Its antigen remains unidentified. The V gene lost 8 bases and the J gene lost 2 bases, with 16 bases spanning the gap. CDR3 length: 15 residues. Germline V gene data show CDR1 as SEHNR and CDR2 as FQNEAQ (reference sequence). The data were taken from a study of CD8 T cells in ankylosing spondylitis. The study's findings and limits: CD8+ disease-linked clones were present at relatively low frequencies in blood. There was reportedly significant enrichment of clones that were disease-linked in matched ankylosing spondylitis synovial fluid. Certain motif variants had earlier been reported in reactive arthritis synovial fluid and blood.

TCRdb called the 5' RACE reads again in MiXCR, with one record for every CDR3 protein. The top ten hold roughly 11% of the sample, which has about 190,000 distinct CDR3 sequences, around 13% seen once. The TCR originated in a female donor with ankylosing spondylitis or in good health (not recorded which). Sequencing used blood, either unsorted or a sorted T cell fraction (not recorded which). This chain uses TRBV7-9 with TRBJ2-1; possible D gene TRBD2, 6 bases. This CDR3 is CASPLQEGPYNEQFF. Here the CDR3 DNA reads TGTGCCAGCCCCTTGCAGGAGGGCCCCTACAATGAGCAGTTCTTC.